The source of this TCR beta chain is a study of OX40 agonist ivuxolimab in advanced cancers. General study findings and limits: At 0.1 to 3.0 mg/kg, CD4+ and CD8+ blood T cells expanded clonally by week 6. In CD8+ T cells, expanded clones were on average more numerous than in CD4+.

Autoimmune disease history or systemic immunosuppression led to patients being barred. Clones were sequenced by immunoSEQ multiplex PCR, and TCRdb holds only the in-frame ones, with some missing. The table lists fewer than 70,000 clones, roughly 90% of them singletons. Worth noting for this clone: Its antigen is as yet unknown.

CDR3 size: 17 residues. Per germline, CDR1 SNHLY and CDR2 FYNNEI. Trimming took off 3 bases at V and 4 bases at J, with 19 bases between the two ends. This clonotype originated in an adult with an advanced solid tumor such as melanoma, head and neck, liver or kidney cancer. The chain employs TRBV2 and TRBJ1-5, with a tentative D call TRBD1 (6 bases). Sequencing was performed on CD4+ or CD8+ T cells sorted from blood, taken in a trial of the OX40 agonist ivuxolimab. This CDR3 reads CASSERRARGGNQPQHF. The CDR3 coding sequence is TGTGCCAGCAGTGAGCGGAGGGCCAGGGGTGGGAATCAGCCCCAGCATTTT.